This entry lists 13 T cell receptor beta chains sequenced from one sample in a study of shared clonotypes between healthy human individuals. Repertoires were generated with immunoSEQ multiplex PCR, while TCRdb's copy carries only in-frame clones and drops some. The sample records about half a million clones, roughly 80% being singletons. Sequenced: PBMCs. Receptor source: a woman in her thirties or forties in good health. Some clones in this sample may be carry-over from other donors' samples.

In its sample, this clone was seen a few times. The chain employs TRBV6-5 and TRBJ2-1, with TRBD2 identical over 11 bases. V dropped 6 bases and J dropped 8; count of bases not matched to a gene: 6. CDR3 size: 14 residues. Germline loops: CDR1 MNHEY, CDR2 SVGAGI. The DNA of the CDR3 is TGTGCCAGCAGCATAGCGGGAGGGGGCGATGAGCAGTTCTTC. As protein: CASSIAGGGDEQFF.

In DNA, the CDR3 is TGTGCCAGCAGTTACGGACAGCGTGAAGCTTTCTTT. Protein product: CASSYGQREAFF. V usage is TRBV6-6 and J usage is TRBJ1-1; D is possibly TRBD1 (6 bases). Germline V gives CDR1 MNHNY, CDR2 SVGAGI (reference sequence). The CDR3 length is 12 residues. V lost 2 bases, J lost 7 bases, and 8 bases lay in between.

The chain couples TRBV6-5 to TRBJ1-2; TRBD1 is a possible D gene (6 bases). Germline V gene sequence: CDR1 MNHEY, CDR2 SVGAGI. The CDR3 sequence is 14 residues long. V was shortened by 3 bases and J by 8 bases, with 16 bases between the two germline ends. CDR3 DNA: TGTGCCAGCAGTTATAAGGGGGTCCTCGGCGGCTACACCTTC. It yields the protein CASSYKGVLGGYTF.

The gene calls are TRBV4-1 and TRBJ1-5; possibly TRBD1 for D (5 bases). Trimming cost V 0 bases and J 9 bases, with 21 bases left between them. CDR1 and CDR2 (germline): MGHRA, YSYEKL. CDR3 length equals 17 residues. CDR3 in amino acids: CASSQDFNTGLPRPQHF. The CDR3 DNA sequence: TGCGCCAGCAGCCAAGACTTTAATACAGGACTCCCTAGGCCCCAGCATTTT.

The count of this clone is one. V and J are TRBV4-2 and TRBJ2-7; TRBD2 agrees at 8 bases. CDR3 length: 17 amino acids. Germline assignment: CDR1 LGHNA and CDR2 YNFKEQ. V gave up 0 bases and J gave up 3 bases; unmatched junction bases: 10. DNA of the CDR3: TGTGCCAGCAGCCAAGAGGGTGCAATAGCGGGAAGCTACGAGCAGTACTTC. Encoded protein: CASSQEGAIAGSYEQYF.

The rearrangement links TRBV29-1 to TRBJ1-4, with TRBD1 matching over 9 bases. Trimming removed 6 bases from V and 6 bases from J; junction bases left unmatched: 5. From germline, CDR1 is SQVTM and CDR2 ANQGSEA. The CDR3 covers 13 residues. The CDR3: CSVYRTGDEKLFF. As DNA, the CDR3 is TGCAGCGTCTACCGGACAGGGGATGAAAAACTGTTTTTT.

This clone turned up a few times. The chain is built from TRBV18 and TRBJ2-1; 11 bases are a match to TRBD1. Germline CDR1 KGHSH, CDR2 LQKENI. Trimming at V came to 3 bases and at J to 15 bases, leaving 10 bases not matched to a gene. The CDR3 has 14 amino acids. The CDR3 DNA follows: TGTGCCAGCTCACCCACGGACAGGGGGCGCAGAGTGTTCTTC. Amino acids: CASSPTDRGRRVFF. Variable domain in full (rest from reference TRBV18 and TRBJ2-1): NAGVMQNPRHLVRRRGQEARLRCSPMKGHSHVYWYRQLPEEGLKFMVYLQKENIIDESGMPKERFSAEFPKEGPSILRIQQVVRGDSAAYFCASSPTDRGRRVFFGPGTRLTVL.

The chain is built from TRBV4-2 and TRBJ2-2; TRBD1 agrees at 8 bases. There are 16 residues in the CDR3. The germline V gene encodes CDR1 LGHNA and CDR2 YNFKEQ. V dropped 5 bases and J dropped 0; count of bases not matched to a gene: 5. CDR3 nucleotides: TGTGCCAGCAGCTACCGACAGGGGTCGAACACCGGGGAGCTGTTTTTT. It translates to CASSYRQGSNTGELFF.

The chain carries TRBV7-9 and TRBJ2-2, with D perhaps TRBD1 (6 bases). The germline gives CDR1 SEHNR, CDR2 FQNEAQ (reference sequence). V gave up 6 bases and J gave up 7 bases, with 15 bases separating them. The CDR3 contains 14 residues. The CDR3 region is CASRAGEGFGELFF. The CDR3 bases are TGTGCCAGCAGAGCAGGGGAAGGTTTCGGGGAGCTGTTTTTT.

V usage is TRBV7-8 and J usage is TRBJ2-1, with D possibly TRBD2 on 5 matching bases. This CDR3 is built from 14 residues. The V gene's germline CDR1 is SGHVS and CDR2 FQNEAQ. Trimming stripped 5 bases from V and 9 bases from J, with 17 bases between. CDR3 DNA: TGTGCCAGCAGCCCACTGGCCCAAGCGGTTGAGCAGTTCTTC. It is translated as CASSPLAQAVEQFF.

With regard to this clone: A read error likely explains this, since a far larger clone differs by one base. Other DNA sequences in the same sample also yield this CDR3. CDR3 sequence reads: CASGAGLQETQYF. The DNA for the CDR3 is TGCGCCTCAGGGGCGGGGCTACAAGAGACCCAGTACTTC. The chain uses TRBV5-1 and TRBJ2-5, with D perhaps TRBD1 or TRBD2 (6 bases each). Germline loops: CDR1 SGHRS, CDR2 YFSETQ. This CDR3 is built from 13 residues. Trimming removed 10 bases from V and 2 bases from J, with 15 bases in between.

This sequence joins TRBV7-8 and TRBJ2-7; no clear D gene. The CDR3 is made up of 11 amino acids. Germline loops: CDR1 SGHVS, CDR2 FQNEAQ. The V and J ends lost 1 base and 6 bases respectively, with 4 bases between them. The CDR3 sequence: CASSLVGEQYF. The CDR3 nucleotides read TGTGCCAGCAGCTTAGTAGGCGAGCAGTACTTC.

This clone came up many times. V usage is TRBV11-2 and J usage is TRBJ2-2; D may be TRBD1 or TRBD2 (6 bases each). V lost 4 bases to trimming and J lost 0 bases, with 21 bases between them. CDR1 is SGHAT and CDR2 is FQNNGV in the germline V gene. The CDR3 has 19 residues. The DNA for the CDR3 is TGTGCCAGCAGCTCATGGGGACATGGGGCGGGAACGAACACCGGGGAGCTGTTTTTT. This translates into CASSSWGHGAGTNTGELFF.